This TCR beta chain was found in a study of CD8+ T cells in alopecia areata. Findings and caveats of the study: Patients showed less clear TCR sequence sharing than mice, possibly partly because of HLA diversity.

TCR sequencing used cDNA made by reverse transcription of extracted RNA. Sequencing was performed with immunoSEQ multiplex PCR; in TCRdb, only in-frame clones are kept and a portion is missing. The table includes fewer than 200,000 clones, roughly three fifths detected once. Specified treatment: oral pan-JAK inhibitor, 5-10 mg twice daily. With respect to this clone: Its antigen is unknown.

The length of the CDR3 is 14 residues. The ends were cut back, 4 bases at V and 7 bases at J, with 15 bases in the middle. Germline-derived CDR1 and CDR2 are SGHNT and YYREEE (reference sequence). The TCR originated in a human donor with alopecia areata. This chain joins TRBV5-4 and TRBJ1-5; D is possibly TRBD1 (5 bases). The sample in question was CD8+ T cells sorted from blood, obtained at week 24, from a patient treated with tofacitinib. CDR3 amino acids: CASSIYYQGQPQHF. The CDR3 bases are TGTGCCAGCAGCATATACTATCAGGGACAGCCCCAGCATTTT. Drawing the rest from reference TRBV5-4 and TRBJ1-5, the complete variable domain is ETGVTQSPTHLIKTRGQQVTLRCSSQSGHNTVSWYQQALGQGPQFIFQYYREEENGRGNFPPRFSGLQFPNYSSELNVNALELDDSALYLCASSIYYQGQPQHFGDGTRLSIL.